The 23 T cell receptor beta chains listed next were all sequenced from one sample in a study of blood T cell repertoires in COVID-19. Repertoires were generated with immunoSEQ multiplex PCR, while TCRdb's copy carries only in-frame clones and drops some. The sample includes about 83,000 clones, more than 75% of them seen just once. Sequencing was performed on peripheral blood. These receptors originate from a man older than 75 with active or convalescent COVID-19.

V usage is TRBV2 and J usage is TRBJ1-6, with 8 positions matching TRBD1. V shed 7 bases and J 6 bases; nucleotides not matched to a gene: 5. Germline-derived CDR1 and CDR2 are SNHLY and FYNNEI. This CDR3 region has 14 residues. CDR3 loop: CASKRQGPNSPLHF. For the CDR3, the DNA is TGTGCCAGCAAGAGACAGGGGCCTAATTCACCCCTCCACTTT.

As DNA, the CDR3 is TGTGCCAGCATGCCGATTGGGGCCGTAAATTCACCCCTCCACTTT. Amino acids: CASMPIGAVNSPLHF. The chain combines TRBV27 with TRBJ1-6; possibly TRBD1 for D (5 bases). This CDR3 contains 15 residues. V was cut by 7 bases and J by 7 bases, with 17 bases left in between. CDR1 MNHEY and CDR2 SMNVEV come from the germline V gene (reference sequence).

The V gene is TRBV19, the J gene TRBJ1-2, with 12 nucleotides matching TRBD1. The CDR3 is made up of 17 amino acids. Germline assignment: CDR1 LNHDA and CDR2 SQIVND (reference sequence). Trimming at V came to 3 bases and at J to 10 bases, leaving 15 bases not matched to a gene. The CDR3 spells CASSIEYGTGGVAVYTF. The CDR3 bases are TGTGCCAGTAGTATCGAATACGGGACAGGGGGCGTAGCTGTCTACACCTTC.

Comments on this clone: The same CDR3 can be traced to other DNA sequences in this sample. V and J are TRBV18 and TRBJ1-1; tentatively, D is TRBD1 (6 bases). There are 13 residues in the CDR3. V lost 3 bases and J lost 1, with 6 bases in between. Germline CDR1 and CDR2: KGHSH and LQKENI. CDR3 loop: CASSPGQNTEAFF. CDR3 bases: TGTGCCAGCTCACCGGGACAGAACACTGAAGCTTTCTTT.

J is TRBJ1-1 and V is TRBV19; maybe TRBD1 (5 bases). The germline V gene has CDR1 LNHDA and CDR2 SQIVND (reference sequence). Trimming pared 7 bases from V and 11 bases from J, leaving 14 bases between. CDR3 length: 11 amino acids. The CDR3 coding sequence is TGTGCCAGTACAGGGTTTATTGGTGCTTTCTTT. It yields the protein CASTGFIGAFF. The variable domain in full, completed from reference TRBV19 and TRBJ1-1, reads DGGITQSPKYLFRKEGQNVTLSCEQNLNHDAMYWYRQDPGQGLRLIYYSQIVNDFQKGDIAEGYSVSREKKESFPLTVTSAQKNPTAFYLCASTGFIGAFFGQGTRLTVV.

The CDR3 sequence is CAWSLGTINYGYTF. As DNA, the CDR3 is TGTGCCTGGAGCCTAGGGACAATAAACTATGGCTACACCTTC. This chain links TRBV30 with TRBJ1-2, with D possibly matching TRBD1 (6 bases). Trimming shortened V by 3 bases and J by 2 bases, and 13 bases separated the two germline ends. The CDR3 is made up of 14 amino acids. The germline CDR1 and CDR2 sequences are GTSNPN and SVGIG (reference sequence).

The V call is TRBV7-9, the J call TRBJ2-3; a possible D gene is TRBD2 (7 bases). This CDR3 is built from 17 residues. The germline gives CDR1 SEHNR, CDR2 FQNEAQ (reference sequence). The V end lost 5 bases, the J end lost 5 bases, and 23 bases lay between the germline ends. The CDR3 protein is CASSRPGGGAARDTQYF. The CDR3 region has the DNA TGTGCCAGCAGCCGACCTGGGGGGGGCGCGGCTAGAGATACGCAGTATTTT.

The rearrangement links TRBV28 to TRBJ1-5; D may be TRBD1 (6 bases). CDR3 length: 14 residues. CDR1 MDHEN and CDR2 SYDVKM come from the germline V gene. Trimming shortened V by 8 bases and J by 7 bases, and 18 bases separated the two germline ends. The CDR3 DNA reads as TGTGCCAGCCCCGGGACAAAAGTAGAGCAGCCCCAGCATTTT. This sequence encodes CASPGTKVEQPQHF.

This chain joins TRBV18 and TRBJ1-4, with D possibly TRBD1 on 5 matching bases. Germline V lookup: CDR1 KGHSH, CDR2 LQKENI. Trimming stripped 5 bases from V and 0 bases from J, with 10 bases between. This CDR3 comprises 15 residues. CDR3 in DNA: TGTGCCAGCTCAAGTCAGGGCACAACTAATGAAAAACTGTTTTTT. Translation: CASSSQGTTNEKLFF.

V is TRBV11-2 and J is TRBJ2-5; TRBD1 agrees at 10 bases. In germline, CDR1 is SGHAT, CDR2 FQNNGV. The ends lost 5 bases at V and 4 bases at J; junction bases unmatched: 7. CDR3 length equals 15 residues. CDR3 DNA: TGTGCCAGCAGCCTGACAGGGGGCCTTGGAGAGACCCAGTACTTC. As protein: CASSLTGGLGETQYF.

The V and J genes are TRBV5-1 and TRBJ2-3; 7 bases are a match to TRBD2. This CDR3 comprises 14 residues. V trimming: 4 bases; J trimming: 6 bases; junction bases outside the gene matches: 8. Germline V gene sequence: CDR1 SGHRS, CDR2 YFSETQ. The CDR3 DNA reads as TGCGCCAGCAGCCGGGCGGGAGATCGGGATACGCAGTATTTT. This encodes CASSRAGDRDTQYF.

This clone was seen more than once but under ten times. This rearrangement joins TRBV11-1 to TRBJ2-7; no clear D. Trimming left V 5 bases short and J 2 bases short, with 13 bases between. The CDR3 covers 14 residues. Germline values: CDR1 SGHAT, CDR2 FQDESV (reference sequence). The CDR3, as DNA: TGTGCCAGCAGCACCCGCGGCGGAACCTACGAGCAGTACGTC. This sequence encodes CASSTRGGTYEQYV.

The chain couples TRBV19 to TRBJ1-4, with D maybe TRBD1 (6 bases). Trimming shortened V by 4 bases and J by 8 bases, and 11 bases separated the two germline ends. Germline lookup yields CDR1 LNHDA and CDR2 SQIVND (reference sequence). CDR3 length: 13 residues. The CDR3 is CASSTPGGEKLFF. The CDR3, as DNA: TGTGCCAGTAGTACCCCGGGGGGCGAAAAACTGTTTTTT.

The genes are TRBV12-3 or TRBV12-4 and TRBJ1-5, with D possibly TRBD1 on 6 matching bases. The CDR3 runs 13 residues. Trimming removed 6 bases at V and 8 bases at J, with 14 bases between. The CDR3 bases are TGTGCCAGCAGGAATACAGGGATGGAGCCCCAGCATTTT. Protein: CASRNTGMEPQHF.

The gene calls are TRBV19 and TRBJ1-4; the D is unclear. The length of the CDR3 is 16 residues. Between the trimmed V and J ends, which lost 6 bases and 4 bases, there was a span of 18 bases. Per germline, CDR1 LNHDA and CDR2 SQIVND (reference sequence). For the CDR3, the DNA is TGTGCCAGTAGCTTGGAGGCGCGGTCGGTTAATGAAAAACTGTTTTTT. This sequence encodes CASSLEARSVNEKLFF.

Comments on this clone: Mismatch with germline at one junction end may stem from a read error. The rearrangement uses TRBV7-7 and TRBJ1-1; D unclear. Germline assignment: CDR1 SSHAT and CDR2 FNYEAQ (reference sequence). The CDR3 runs to 13 residues. CDR3: CASSFSLNTEAFF. The CDR3 DNA follows: TGTGCTAGCAGCTTTTCCTTGAACACTGAAGCTTTCTTT.

The genes are TRBV11-2 and TRBJ2-5; D may be TRBD1 (5 bases). Germline loops: CDR1 SGHAT, CDR2 FQNNGV. Trimming stripped 5 bases from V and 1 base from J, with 11 bases between. The CDR3 contains 14 residues. The CDR3 sequence is CASSRQLTQETQYF. The CDR3 DNA is TGTGCCAGCAGCCGACAGCTCACCCAAGAGACCCAGTACTTC.

This sequence joins TRBV30 and TRBJ1-2, with TRBD1 matching over 7 bases. The junction had 4 bases not matched to a gene; V was cut back by 7 bases and J by 2 bases. This CDR3 is 12 amino acids long. CDR1 and CDR2 from the germline V gene are GTSNPN and SVGIG (reference sequence). CDR3 in amino acids: CALTGKNYGYTF. DNA of the CDR3: TGTGCCTTGACAGGGAAGAACTATGGCTACACCTTC.

The chain employs TRBV6-4 and TRBJ2-2, with D unclear. Germline CDR1 reads MRHNA; CDR2 reads SNTAGT. The CDR3 contains 14 residues. Trimming pared 4 bases from V and 0 bases from J, leaving 6 bases between. In nucleotides, the CDR3 is TGTGCCAGCAGTGCCCAGGCGAACACCGGGGAGCTGTTTTTT. Encoded protein: CASSAQANTGELFF.

V usage is TRBV5-1 and J usage is TRBJ2-1; possibly TRBD2 for D (5 bases). Per germline, CDR1 SGHRS and CDR2 YFSETQ. CDR3 length: 14 residues. V lost 4 bases and J lost 10, with 18 bases in between. The DNA for the CDR3 is TGCGCCAGCAGCCCCAACGCGGCGGCGGGCGAGCAGTTCTTC. It yields the protein CASSPNAAAGEQFF.

The rearrangement joins TRBV6-7 to TRBJ1-2, with D unclear. TRBV6-7 is noted as an ORF with a role that remains uncertain. The V and J ends lost 0 bases and 8 bases respectively, with 13 bases between them. The CDR3 spans 14 residues. Here the CDR3 reads CASSYSIGKSGYTF. The DNA of the CDR3 is TGTGCCAGCAGTTACTCGATCGGGAAGTCGGGCTACACCTTC.

V is TRBV5-6 and J is TRBJ2-7, with 10 bases fitting TRBD1. The V gene end was trimmed by 5 bases and the J gene end by 1 base; junction bases not matched to a gene: 6. The CDR3 sequence is 15 residues long. CDR1 SGHDT and CDR2 YYEEEE come from the germline V gene. CDR3 in DNA: TGTGCCAGCAGTTCTGACAGGGGGCTATCCTACGAGCAGTACGTC. Its translation is CASSSDRGLSYEQYV.

The chain links TRBV28 to TRBJ1-5; maybe TRBD1 (5 bases). In germline, CDR1 is MDHEN, CDR2 SYDVKM. CDR3 length: 16 residues. Trimming removed 6 bases from V and 1 base from J, with 16 bases in between. The CDR3 sequence is CASRPYGGESNQPQHF. DNA of the CDR3: TGTGCCAGCAGACCTTATGGGGGGGAGAGCAATCAGCCCCAGCATTTT.